One and the same sample provided the 9 T cell receptor beta chains below, sequenced in a study of breast tumors, draining lymph nodes, adjacent tissues. The lymph nodes were axillary draining lymph nodes from breast cancer patients. TCRdb fed the multiplex PCR reads into MiXCR, producing one record per CDR3 protein. The sample shows some 100,000 distinct CDR3 sequences, about 20% of them seen only once. Sequencing was performed on axillary lymph node tissue. Receptors originate from a female donor with breast cancer. Some clones in this sample may be carry-over from other donors' samples.

In the case of this clonotype: Because it lacks the conserved phenylalanine or tryptophan at the end, this CDR3 is likely a read error. The chain links TRBV27 to TRBJ1-3, with D possibly being TRBD1 (6 bases). CDR1 and CDR2 from the germline V gene are MNHEY and SMNVEV (reference sequence). V was pared by 5 bases and J by 1 base, with 12 bases between. The CDR3 runs to 15 residues. The CDR3 region is CASSPDRSSGNTIYL. The CDR3, as DNA: TGTGCCAGCAGTCCCGACAGGTCTTCTGGAAACACCATATATCTT.

This clonotype has only a few counts. Sequence at one end of the junction differs from germline and may be a read error. This rearrangement joins TRBV11-3 to TRBJ2-5; D unresolved. The CDR3 covers 15 residues. From germline, CDR1 is SGHNT and CDR2 YENEEA. The DNA of the CDR3 is TGTGCCAGCAGCTCAACCCGTGACAACCAAGGGACCCAGTACTTC. It encodes CASSSTRDNQGTQYF.

There are many counts of this clonotype. J is TRBJ1-2 and V is TRBV9; no clear D. V gave up 3 bases and J gave up 4 bases, with 10 bases separating them. Germline values: CDR1 SGDLS, CDR2 YYNGEE. This CDR3 contains 13 residues. In DNA, the CDR3 is TGTGCCAGCAGCGGCCTCCGGGGCTATGGCTACACCTTC. It codes for CASSGLRGYGYTF.

This rearrangement joins TRBV6-6 to TRBJ1-4; D is perhaps TRBD1 (5 bases). CDR3 length: 14 residues. Germline V gives CDR1 MNHNY, CDR2 SVGAGI (reference sequence). The V end was cut by 7 bases, the J end by 7 bases, with 16 bases between. CDR3 protein: CASTEGQQREKLFF. DNA of the CDR3: TGTGCCAGCACCGAGGGGCAGCAACGTGAAAAACTGTTTTTT.

Of note for this clonotype: Just one base apart from a much larger clone, this may be a read error. Likely a read error: the CDR3 ends without its conserved phenylalanine or tryptophan. This chain links TRBV3-1 with TRBJ2-7; D is ambiguous. CDR1 and CDR2 (germline): LGHDT, YNNKEL (reference sequence). The germline V and J ends were trimmed by 0 bases and 0 bases, with 9 bases remaining between them. This CDR3 contains 15 residues. CDR3 in amino acids: CASSQDVTPSYEQYS. CDR3 sequence (DNA): TGTGCCAGCAGCCAAGATGTGACACCCTCCTACGAGCAGTACTCC.

In regard to this clonotype: One junction end does not reproduce the germline sequence, and a read error may be involved. The chain is built from TRBV5-6 and TRBJ2-1; D is uncertain. The length of the CDR3 is 15 residues. CDR1 is SGHDT, CDR2 YYEEEE, per germline. The CDR3 nucleotides read TGTGCCAGCAGCTTGGCTGGGCTCCCTATCAATGAGCAGCTCTTC. Translation gives CASSLAGLPINEQLF.

Ten or more counts support this clonotype. The chain carries TRBV11-1 and TRBJ2-7; the D is unclear. The CDR3 totals 13 residues. V shed 5 bases and J shed 6 bases, with 14 bases lying between them. Germline CDR1 is SGHAT and CDR2 is FQDESV (reference sequence). In DNA form, the CDR3 reads TGTGCCAGCAGCCCCGGTTGGGTCAGCGAGCAGTACTTC. The encoded protein is CASSPGWVSEQYF.

This clonotype was seen repeatedly, ten times or more. The chain couples TRBV20-1 to TRBJ1-2, with TRBD1 matching 9 bases. The CDR3 length is 14 residues. Unmatched junction bases numbered 2, after V lost 2 bases and J lost 1 base. The germline gives CDR1 DFQATT, CDR2 SNEGSKA (reference sequence). The CDR3 sequence is CSARNRGRNYGYTF. As DNA, the CDR3 is TGCAGTGCTAGAAACAGGGGGCGTAACTATGGCTACACCTTC.

This clonotype was recorded many times. The J gene is TRBJ2-1, the V gene TRBV9; 12 bases are a match to TRBD1. Per the germline V gene, CDR1 is SGDLS and CDR2 is YYNGEE. The CDR3 totals 16 residues. Trimming cost V 0 bases and J 5 bases; bases outside gene matches: 3. DNA of the CDR3: TGTGCCAGCAGCGTAGCCGGGACAGGGGGCAACAATGAGCAGTTCTTC. This codes for CASSVAGTGGNNEQFF.